This entry lists 3 T cell receptor beta chains sequenced from one sample in a study of read filtering for tumor transcriptome and immune sequencing. Molecular barcoded adaptors covering alpha/delta and beta/gamma chains were used on roughly 370 ng RNA. TCRdb independently ran MiXCR on the reads; one entry per CDR3 protein. The top ten clones hold under 9% of a sample with around 140,000 distinct CDR3 sequences, 13% of them seen once. Sequenced input: a population of CD138-negative cells sorted from bone marrow. Receptor source: a donor aged 40 or over with multiple myeloma.

The table lists this clonotype with many counts. This chain links TRBV15 with TRBJ1-1; 8 positions match TRBD1. This CDR3 has 14 amino acids. Germline V gene sequence: CDR1 LNHNV, CDR2 YYDKDF (reference sequence). The J segment lost 5 bases and the V segment lost 3 bases, leaving 5 bases of the junction unmatched. CDR3 nucleotides: TGTGCCACCAGCAGGGACAGGGCAGTTACTGAAGCTTTCTTT. Its translation is CATSRDRAVTEAFF.

This clonotype occurred many times. V gene TRBV10-2 combines with J gene TRBJ1-5; tentatively, D is TRBD1 (5 bases). This CDR3 region has 14 residues. CDR1 and CDR2 from the germline V gene are WSHSY and SAAADI. With 4 bases removed from V and 7 bases from J, the gap between germline ends came to 14 bases. The CDR3 sequence: CASSGVNGGQPQHF. The CDR3 DNA sequence: TGCGCCAGCAGTGGGGTAAATGGGGGGCAGCCCCAGCATTTT.

Ten or more counts support this clonotype. In DNA form, the CDR3 reads TGTGCCAGCAGCTTAGGCGCGGACCTCTACGAGCAGTACTTC. Its translation is CASSLGADLYEQYF. The chain recombines TRBV7-9 with TRBJ2-7, with D unresolved. The length of the CDR3 is 14 residues. The V gene's germline CDR1 is SEHNR and CDR2 FQNEAQ (reference sequence). V was cut by 1 base and J by 3 bases, with 10 bases left in between.